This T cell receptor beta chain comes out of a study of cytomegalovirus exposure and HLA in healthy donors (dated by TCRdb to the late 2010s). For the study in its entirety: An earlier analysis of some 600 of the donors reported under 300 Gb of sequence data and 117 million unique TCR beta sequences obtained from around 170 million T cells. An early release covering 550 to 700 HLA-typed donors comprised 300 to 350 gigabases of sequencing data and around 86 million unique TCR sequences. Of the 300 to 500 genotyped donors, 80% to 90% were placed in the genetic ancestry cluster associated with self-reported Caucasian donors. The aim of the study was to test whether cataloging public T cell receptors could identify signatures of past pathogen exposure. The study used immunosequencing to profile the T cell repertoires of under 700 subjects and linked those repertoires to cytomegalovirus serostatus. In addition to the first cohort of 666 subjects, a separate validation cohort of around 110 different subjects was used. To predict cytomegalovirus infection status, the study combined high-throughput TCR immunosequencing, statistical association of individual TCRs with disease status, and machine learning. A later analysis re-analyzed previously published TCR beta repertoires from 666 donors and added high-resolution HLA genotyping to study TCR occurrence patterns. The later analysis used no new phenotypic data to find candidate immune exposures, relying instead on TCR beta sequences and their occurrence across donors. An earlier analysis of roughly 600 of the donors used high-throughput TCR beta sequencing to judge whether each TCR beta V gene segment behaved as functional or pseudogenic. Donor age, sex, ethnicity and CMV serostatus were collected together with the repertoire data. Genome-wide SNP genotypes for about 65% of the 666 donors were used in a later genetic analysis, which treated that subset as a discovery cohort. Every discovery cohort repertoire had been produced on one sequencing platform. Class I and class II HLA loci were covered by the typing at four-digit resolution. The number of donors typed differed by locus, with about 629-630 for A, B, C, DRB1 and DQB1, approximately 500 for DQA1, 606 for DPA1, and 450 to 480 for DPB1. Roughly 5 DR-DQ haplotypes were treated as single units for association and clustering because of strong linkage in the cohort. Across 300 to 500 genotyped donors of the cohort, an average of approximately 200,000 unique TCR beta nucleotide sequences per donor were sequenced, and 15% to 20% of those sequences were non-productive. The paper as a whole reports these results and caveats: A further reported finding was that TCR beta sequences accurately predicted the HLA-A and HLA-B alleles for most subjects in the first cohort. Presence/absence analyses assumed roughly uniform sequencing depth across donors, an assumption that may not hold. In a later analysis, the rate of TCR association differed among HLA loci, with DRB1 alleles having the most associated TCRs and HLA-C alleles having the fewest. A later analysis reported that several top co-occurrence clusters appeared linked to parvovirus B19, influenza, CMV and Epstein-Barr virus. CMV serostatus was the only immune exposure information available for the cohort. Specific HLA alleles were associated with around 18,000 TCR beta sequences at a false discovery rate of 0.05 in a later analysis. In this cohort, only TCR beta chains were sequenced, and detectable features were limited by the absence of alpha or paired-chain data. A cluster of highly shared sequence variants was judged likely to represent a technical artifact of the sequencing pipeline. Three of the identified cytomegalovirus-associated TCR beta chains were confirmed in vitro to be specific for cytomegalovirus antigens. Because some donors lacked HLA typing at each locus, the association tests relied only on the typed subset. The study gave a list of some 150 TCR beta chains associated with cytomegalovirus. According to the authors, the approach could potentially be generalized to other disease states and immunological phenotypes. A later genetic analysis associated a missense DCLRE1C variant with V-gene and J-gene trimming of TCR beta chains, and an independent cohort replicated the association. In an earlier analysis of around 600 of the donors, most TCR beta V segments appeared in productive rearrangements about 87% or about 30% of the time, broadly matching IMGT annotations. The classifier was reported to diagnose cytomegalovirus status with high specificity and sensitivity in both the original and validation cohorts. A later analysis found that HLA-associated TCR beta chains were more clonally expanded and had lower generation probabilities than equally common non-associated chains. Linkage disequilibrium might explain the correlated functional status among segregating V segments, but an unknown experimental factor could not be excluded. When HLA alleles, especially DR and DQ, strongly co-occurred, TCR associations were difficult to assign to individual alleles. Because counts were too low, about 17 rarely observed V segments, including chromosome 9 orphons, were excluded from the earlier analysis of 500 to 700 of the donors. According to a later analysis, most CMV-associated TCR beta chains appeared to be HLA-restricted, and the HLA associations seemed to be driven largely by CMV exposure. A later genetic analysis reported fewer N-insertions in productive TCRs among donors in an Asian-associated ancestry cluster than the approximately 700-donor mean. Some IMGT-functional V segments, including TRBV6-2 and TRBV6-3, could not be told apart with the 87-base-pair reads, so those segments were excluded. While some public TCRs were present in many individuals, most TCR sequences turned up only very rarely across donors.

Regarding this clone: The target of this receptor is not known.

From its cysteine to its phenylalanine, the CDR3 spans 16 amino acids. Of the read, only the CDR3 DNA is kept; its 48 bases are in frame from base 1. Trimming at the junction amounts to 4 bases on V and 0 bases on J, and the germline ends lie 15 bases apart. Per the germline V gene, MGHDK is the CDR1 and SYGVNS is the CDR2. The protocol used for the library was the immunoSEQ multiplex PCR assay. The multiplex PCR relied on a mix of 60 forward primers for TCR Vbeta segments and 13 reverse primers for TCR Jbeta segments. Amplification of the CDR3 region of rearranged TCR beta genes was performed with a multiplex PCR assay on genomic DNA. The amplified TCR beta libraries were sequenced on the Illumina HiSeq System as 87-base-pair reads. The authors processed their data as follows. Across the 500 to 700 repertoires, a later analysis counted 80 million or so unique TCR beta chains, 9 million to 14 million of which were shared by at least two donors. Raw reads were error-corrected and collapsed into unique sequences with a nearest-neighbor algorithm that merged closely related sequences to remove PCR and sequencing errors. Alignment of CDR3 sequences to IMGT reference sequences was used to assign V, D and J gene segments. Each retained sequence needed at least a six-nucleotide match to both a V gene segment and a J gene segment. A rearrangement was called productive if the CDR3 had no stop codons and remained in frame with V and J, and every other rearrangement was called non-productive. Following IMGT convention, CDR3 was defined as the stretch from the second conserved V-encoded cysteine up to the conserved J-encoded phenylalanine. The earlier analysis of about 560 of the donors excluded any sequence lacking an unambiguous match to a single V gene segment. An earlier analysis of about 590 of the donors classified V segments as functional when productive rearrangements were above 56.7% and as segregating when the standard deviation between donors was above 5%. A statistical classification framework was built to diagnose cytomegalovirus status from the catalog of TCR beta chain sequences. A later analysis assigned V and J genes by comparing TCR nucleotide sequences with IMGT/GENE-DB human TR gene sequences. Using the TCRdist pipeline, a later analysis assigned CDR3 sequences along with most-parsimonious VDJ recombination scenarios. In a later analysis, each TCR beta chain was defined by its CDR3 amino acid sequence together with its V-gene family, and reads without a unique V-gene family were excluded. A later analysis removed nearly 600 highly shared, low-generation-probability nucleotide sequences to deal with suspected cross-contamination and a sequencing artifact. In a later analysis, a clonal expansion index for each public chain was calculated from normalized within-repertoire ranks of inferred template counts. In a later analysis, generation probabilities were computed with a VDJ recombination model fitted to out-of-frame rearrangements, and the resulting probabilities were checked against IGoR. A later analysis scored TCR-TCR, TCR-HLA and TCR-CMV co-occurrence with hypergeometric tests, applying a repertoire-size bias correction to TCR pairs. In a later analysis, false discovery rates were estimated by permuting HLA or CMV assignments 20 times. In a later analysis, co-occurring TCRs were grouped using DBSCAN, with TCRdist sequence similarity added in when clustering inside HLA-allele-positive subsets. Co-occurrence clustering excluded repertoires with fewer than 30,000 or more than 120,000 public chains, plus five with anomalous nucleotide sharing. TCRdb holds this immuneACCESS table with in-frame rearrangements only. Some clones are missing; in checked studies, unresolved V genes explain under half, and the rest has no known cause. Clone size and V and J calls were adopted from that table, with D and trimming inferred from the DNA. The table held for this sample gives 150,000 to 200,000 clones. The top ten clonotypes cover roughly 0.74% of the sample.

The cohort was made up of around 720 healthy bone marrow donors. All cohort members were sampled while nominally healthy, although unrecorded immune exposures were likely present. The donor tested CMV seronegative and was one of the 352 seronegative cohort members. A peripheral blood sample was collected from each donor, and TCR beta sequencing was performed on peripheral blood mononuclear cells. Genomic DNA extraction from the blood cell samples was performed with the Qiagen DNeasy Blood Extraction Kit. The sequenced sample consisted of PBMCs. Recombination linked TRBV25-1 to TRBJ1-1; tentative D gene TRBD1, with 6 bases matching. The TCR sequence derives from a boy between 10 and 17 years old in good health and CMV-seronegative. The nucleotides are TGTGCCAGCAGTGCTCCACAGGGAGAGATGAACACTGAAGCTTTCTTT. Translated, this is CASSAPQGEMNTEAFF.